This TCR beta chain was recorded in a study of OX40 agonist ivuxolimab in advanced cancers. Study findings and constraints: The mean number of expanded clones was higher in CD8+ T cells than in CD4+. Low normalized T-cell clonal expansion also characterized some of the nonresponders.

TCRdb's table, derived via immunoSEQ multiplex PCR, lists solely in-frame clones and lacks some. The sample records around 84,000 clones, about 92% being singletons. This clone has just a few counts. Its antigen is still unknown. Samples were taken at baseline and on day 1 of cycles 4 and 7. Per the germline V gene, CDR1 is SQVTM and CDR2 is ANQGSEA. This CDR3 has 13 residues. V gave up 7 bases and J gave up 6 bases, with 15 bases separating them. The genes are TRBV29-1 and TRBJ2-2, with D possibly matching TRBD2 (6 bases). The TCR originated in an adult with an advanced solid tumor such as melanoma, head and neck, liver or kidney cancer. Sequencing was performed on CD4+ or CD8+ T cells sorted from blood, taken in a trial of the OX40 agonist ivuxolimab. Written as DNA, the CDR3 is TGCAGCGCATCGACTAGTCGGGCCGGGGAGCTGTTTTTT. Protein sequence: CSASTSRAGELFF.